What follows are 8 T cell receptor beta chains derived from one specimen sequenced in a study of T cells after yellow fever vaccination. TCRdb re-analysed the 5' RACE reads in MiXCR, keeping a single row per CDR3 protein. The sample holds approximately 550,000 distinct CDR3 sequences, roughly a fifth seen once. The source was PBMCs, collected 15 days after the yellow fever booster vaccination. The receptors come from a man between 25 and 39 years old who received the YFV17D yellow fever vaccine.

This clonotype was picked up a small number of times. The chain links TRBV11-2 to TRBJ2-1; possible D gene TRBD2, 5 bases. From germline, CDR1 is SGHAT and CDR2 FQNNGV. The ends were cut back, 4 bases at V and 2 bases at J, with 18 bases in the middle. The CDR3 length is 17 residues. The CDR3: CASSSIRAQEAYNEQFF. As DNA, the CDR3 is TGTGCCAGCAGCTCGATCCGGGCTCAGGAGGCCTACAATGAGCAGTTCTTC.

The table lists this clonotype with a few counts. J is TRBJ1-1 and V is TRBV7-2; possibly TRBD1 for D (5 bases). V was shortened by 3 bases and J by 1 base, with 9 bases between the two germline ends. CDR1 is SGHTA and CDR2 is FQGNSA in the germline V gene. The CDR3 totals 14 residues. CDR3 protein: CASSFQGTNTEAFF. Written as DNA, the CDR3 is TGTGCCAGCAGCTTCCAGGGCACGAACACTGAAGCTTTCTTT.

This clonotype showed up just a few times. CDR3 sequence (DNA): TGTGCCAGCAGTTACTCGATGGGGGGGCTAGCAGACTCCTACGAGCAGTACTTC. It translates to CASSYSMGGLADSYEQYF. This chain links TRBV6-5 with TRBJ2-7; D is perhaps TRBD2 (7 bases). The V gene lost 0 bases and the J gene lost 0 bases, with 18 bases spanning the gap. The length of the CDR3 is 18 residues. The V gene's germline CDR1 is MNHEY and CDR2 SVGAGI.

V is TRBV9 and J is TRBJ1-1; no definite D call. This CDR3 is built from 14 residues. Trimming took off 0 bases at V and 8 bases at J, with 14 bases between the two ends. Germline V gene data show CDR1 as SGDLS and CDR2 as YYNGEE. The CDR3: CASSVVQSSGEAFF. In DNA, the CDR3 is TGTGCCAGCAGCGTAGTTCAGTCTAGTGGGGAAGCTTTCTTT.

The rearrangement joins TRBV19 to TRBJ1-1; 7 nucleotides line up with TRBD1. Germline V CDR1 and CDR2: LNHDA, SQIVND (reference sequence). The CDR3 runs to 13 residues. Losses at the gene ends were 3 bases for V and 6 bases for J; bases not matched to a gene: 4. The CDR3 sequence is CASSITGVAEAFF. The CDR3 DNA reads as TGTGCCAGTAGTATTACAGGGGTGGCTGAAGCTTTCTTT.

This chain links TRBV7-8 with TRBJ1-1; D possibly corresponds to TRBD1 (5 bases). The V gene lost 5 bases and the J gene lost 10 bases, with 23 bases spanning the gap. Looked up from germline, CDR1 is SGHVS and CDR2 is FQNEAQ. The CDR3 sequence is 15 residues long. This CDR3 is CASSPRFGPPGTAFF. Here the CDR3 DNA reads TGTGCCAGCAGCCCGCGATTTGGCCCTCCGGGGACAGCTTTCTTT.

The sample holds a few counts of this clonotype. The chain couples TRBV20-1 to TRBJ2-3, with 8 positions matching TRBD2. From germline, CDR1 is DFQATT and CDR2 SNEGSKA (reference sequence). The CDR3 has 15 amino acids. Trimming took 6 bases from V and 0 from J; bases not matched to a gene: 8. As DNA, the CDR3 is TGCAGTGCCATTACTAGCGGAGAAAGCACAGATACGCAGTATTTT. Translating it yields CSAITSGESTDTQYF.

This clonotype was seen a single time. The chain carries TRBV12-3 or TRBV12-4 and TRBJ2-5; no firm D call. The CDR3 covers 13 residues. V was pared by 4 bases and J by 3 bases, with 9 bases between. CDR3 protein: CASSSPGKETQYF. DNA for the CDR3: TGTGCCAGCAGTTCCCCAGGAAAAGAGACCCAGTACTTC.